Listed here are 28 T cell receptor beta chains from one sample, sequenced in a study of shared clonotypes between healthy human individuals. TCRdb keeps only in-frame clones here, not all; method: immunoSEQ multiplex PCR. The repertoire holds 400,000 to 600,000 clones, roughly 77% seen once, with roughly 13% in the top ten. The specimen sequenced was PBMCs. All receptors derive from a middle-aged woman in good health. Some clones in this sample may be carry-over from other donors' samples.

The rearrangement links TRBV9 to TRBJ2-1; tentatively, D is TRBD1 or TRBD2 (5 bases each). This CDR3 contains 16 residues. With 4 bases removed from V and 4 bases from J, the gap between germline ends came to 18 bases. Germline V gene sequence: CDR1 SGDLS, CDR2 YYNGEE. The CDR3 bases are TGTGCCAGCAGCCTTCGAACCGGGACCAAATACAATGAGCAGTTCTTC. Amino acid sequence: CASSLRTGTKYNEQFF.

The rearrangement uses TRBV4-1 and TRBJ2-5; 12 bases align to TRBD2. Per germline, CDR1 MGHRA and CDR2 YSYEKL. The CDR3 spans 13 residues. The V segment lost 2 bases and the J segment 13 bases; nucleotides outside the gene matches: 5. This chain's CDR3 is CASSQRLAGVRYF. CDR3 in DNA: TGCGCCAGCAGCCAACGACTAGCGGGAGTTAGGTACTTC.

Comments on this clone: The same CDR3 can be traced to other DNA sequences in this sample. The chain combines TRBV5-1 with TRBJ2-5, with D uncertain. CDR3 length: 12 residues. Per germline, CDR1 SGHRS and CDR2 YFSETQ. Trimming left V 2 bases short and J 1 base short, with 3 bases between. The CDR3 DNA is TGCGCCAGCAGCTTACTCCAAGAGACCCAGTACTTC. It translates to CASSLLQETQYF. The full variable domain, its missing parts supplied by reference TRBV5-1 and TRBJ2-5, is KAGVTQTPRYLIKTRGQQVTLSCSPISGHRSVSWYQQTPGQGLQFLFEYFSETQRNKGNFPGRFSGRQFSNSRSEMNVSTLELGDSALYLCASSLLQETQYFGPGTRLLVL.

This clone was counted a few times. V and J are TRBV11-3 and TRBJ2-7; 11 bases agree with TRBD1. This CDR3 spans 14 amino acids. CDR1 is SGHNT, CDR2 YENEEA, per germline. V was clipped by 4 bases and J by 5 bases; unmatched bases: 4. CDR3 protein: CASSSRTGGDEQYF. Here the CDR3 DNA reads TGTGCCAGCAGCTCCCGGACAGGGGGCGACGAGCAGTACTTC.

This clone was seen a handful of times. The rearrangement uses TRBV19 and TRBJ2-3, with D possibly TRBD2 on 6 matching bases. This CDR3 is 14 amino acids long. Trimming shortened V by 4 bases and J by 2 bases, and 10 bases separated the two germline ends. Germline CDR1 LNHDA, CDR2 SQIVND (reference sequence). The CDR3 DNA follows: TGTGCCAGTAGTAATAGCGGTTTCACAGATACGCAGTATTTT. Translated: CASSNSGFTDTQYF.

The chain recombines TRBV14 with TRBJ2-5, with D unresolved. With 0 bases removed from V and 5 bases from J, the gap between germline ends came to 13 bases. The germline gives CDR1 SGHDN, CDR2 FVKESK. The CDR3 totals 15 residues. The CDR3 region has the DNA TGTGCCAGCAGCCAAGATCTGGGGTTTGGTGAGACCCAGTACTTC. It translates to CASSQDLGFGETQYF.

With regard to this clone: The sample carries other DNA sequences with the same CDR3. CDR3 sequence: CASSRQGYGYTF. CDR3 DNA sequence: TGTGCCAGCAGCCGGCAGGGGTATGGCTACACCTTC. This chain joins TRBV14 and TRBJ1-2, with TRBD1 as a possible D gene (6 bases). This CDR3 spans 12 amino acids. Trimming pared 4 bases from V and 5 bases from J, leaving 8 bases between. Per the germline V gene, CDR1 is SGHDN and CDR2 is FVKESK.

The CDR3 DNA sequence: TGTGCCAGCAGTGGGTACAGGGGGCGTAATCAGCCCCAGCATTTT. This sequence encodes CASSGYRGRNQPQHF. The chain recombines TRBV28 with TRBJ1-5; TRBD1 aligns across 9 bases. CDR1 MDHEN and CDR2 SYDVKM come from the germline V gene. The trim removed 5 bases at V and 4 bases at J, leaving 6 bases unmatched. The length of the CDR3 is 15 residues.

V is TRBV28 and J is TRBJ2-2; maybe TRBD2 (6 bases). The CDR3 runs 17 residues. Germline CDR1 and CDR2: MDHEN and SYDVKM. The germline V and J ends were trimmed by 1 base and 6 bases, with 18 bases remaining between them. The CDR3 nucleotides read TGTGCCAGCAGTTTATTTGGCGGGACGATAGTTGCCGGGGAGCTGTTTTTT. Protein: CASSLFGGTIVAGELFF.

This clone was seen many times. V and J are TRBV4-2 and TRBJ2-3; D is unresolved. Looked up from germline, CDR1 is LGHNA and CDR2 is YNFKEQ. There are 15 residues in the CDR3. Trimming took 0 bases from V and 3 from J, leaving 10 bases between them. The CDR3 here is CASSQESTATDTQYF. The DNA of the CDR3 is TGTGCCAGCAGCCAAGAAAGTACAGCAACAGATACGCAGTATTTT.

This chain joins TRBV5-4 and TRBJ1-1; the D is unclear. Germline assignment: CDR1 SGHNT and CDR2 YYREEE (reference sequence). There are 15 residues in the CDR3. V lost 4 bases, J lost 1 base, and 14 bases lay in between. The DNA of the CDR3 is TGTGCCAGCAGCCAGACGACTTTAACGAACACTGAAGCTTTCTTT. Its translation: CASSQTTLTNTEAFF.

This clone has ten or more counts. At the DNA level, this CDR3 is encoded by other sequences in the same sample as well. The V gene is TRBV6-4, the J gene TRBJ2-3; weak D call: TRBD1 (6 bases). V was trimmed by 3 bases and J by 5 bases, leaving 9 bases between them. CDR1 and CDR2 (germline): MRHNA, SNTAGT. The CDR3 has 13 residues. CDR3 loop: CASSEGAEDTQYF. Written as DNA, the CDR3 is TGTGCCAGCAGTGAGGGGGCCGAAGATACGCAGTATTTT.

This clone turned up a few times. This rearrangement joins TRBV7-2 to TRBJ2-4; a weak D match, TRBD2 (6 bases). Germline V gene data show CDR1 as SGHTA and CDR2 as FQGNSA. The V end was cut by 4 bases, the J end by 4 bases, with 11 bases between. This CDR3 is 14 amino acids long. CDR3 loop: CASSSGTLKNIQYF. The DNA for the CDR3 is TGTGCCAGCAGCTCCGGGACTCTGAAAAACATTCAGTACTTC.

The CDR3 spells CASSDPGRPGETQYF. CDR3 sequence (DNA): TGTGCCAGCAGCGACCCCGGCAGGCCCGGAGAGACCCAGTACTTC. This chain connects TRBV5-8 to TRBJ2-5; D is undetermined. The CDR3 loop spans 15 amino acids. Deletions cut 4 bases from V and 4 bases from J, with 17 bases between. CDR1 and CDR2 from the germline V gene are SGHTS and YDEGEE.

The chain is built from TRBV20-1 and TRBJ2-7; D unresolved. The CDR3 extends over 11 amino acids. Trimming shortened V by 3 bases and J by 2 bases, and 5 bases separated the two germline ends. The germline gives CDR1 DFQATT, CDR2 SNEGSKA (reference sequence). The CDR3 coding sequence is TGCAGTGCTAGCCCCACCTACGAGCAGTACTTC. It encodes CSASPTYEQYF.

The chain uses TRBV20-1 and TRBJ2-1, with D hard to call. Germline V gene data show CDR1 as DFQATT and CDR2 as SNEGSKA (reference sequence). V dropped 0 bases and J dropped 16 bases, with 13 bases sitting between them. The CDR3 loop spans 11 amino acids. The CDR3 here is CSARDQVLDFF. CDR3 sequence (DNA): TGCAGTGCTAGAGATCAAGTTCTCGACTTCTTC.

V and J are TRBV29-1 and TRBJ1-4; D not certain. This CDR3 has 13 residues. The ends were cut back, 1 base at V and 3 bases at J, with 6 bases in the middle. Germline CDR1 and CDR2: SQVTM and ANQGSEA. The DNA of the CDR3 is TGCAGCGTTGAAGTGACTCCTAATGAAAAACTGTTTTTT. This encodes CSVEVTPNEKLFF.

This clone was recorded only once. This chain links TRBV11-1 with TRBJ2-2; D gene ambiguous. The germline V gene encodes CDR1 SGHAT and CDR2 FQDESV (reference sequence). The ends were cut back, 1 base at V and 3 bases at J, with 6 bases in the middle. CDR3 length equals 14 residues. The CDR3 DNA follows: TGTGCCAGCAGCTTAGGGCGCGACACCGGGGAGCTGTTTTTT. Amino acid sequence: CASSLGRDTGELFF.

V usage is TRBV5-4 and J usage is TRBJ2-4; possibly TRBD1 for D (6 bases). Germline V gene data show CDR1 as SGHNT and CDR2 as YYREEE (reference sequence). The CDR3 has 13 residues. V dropped 0 bases and J dropped 8 bases, with 9 bases sitting between them. The CDR3 region has the DNA TGTGCCAGCAGCTTGGTGGGGGCTGACATTCAGTACTTC. Protein product: CASSLVGADIQYF. Combining the CDR3 with reference TRBV5-4 and TRBJ2-4 gives the whole variable domain ETGVTQSPTHLIKTRGQQVTLRCSSQSGHNTVSWYQQALGQGPQFIFQYYREEENGRGNFPPRFSGLQFPNYSSELNVNALELDDSALYLCASSLVGADIQYFGAGTRLSVL.

The chain recombines TRBV28 with TRBJ1-2; D possibly corresponds to TRBD1 (6 bases). The V end lost 5 bases, the J end lost 4 bases, and 20 bases lay between the germline ends. This CDR3 contains 16 residues. The germline V gene encodes CDR1 MDHEN and CDR2 SYDVKM. For the CDR3, the DNA is TGTGCCAGCAGTGTTGGTGGTGGGGGGCAGGGCTATGGCTACACCTTC. Amino acids: CASSVGGGGQGYGYTF.

The V call is TRBV6-1, the J call TRBJ2-7, with 10 nucleotides matching TRBD2. With 4 bases clipped from V and 3 bases from J, the junction kept 12 bases outside the gene matches. Germline lookup yields CDR1 MNHNS and CDR2 SASEGT. The CDR3 is made up of 17 amino acids. As DNA, the CDR3 is TGTGCCAGCAGTGCTGTTTGGAGCGGGAGGGCCTTCTACGAGCAGTACTTC. It is translated as CASSAVWSGRAFYEQYF.

This rearrangement joins TRBV4-2 to TRBJ2-7, with D perhaps TRBD2 (5 bases). This CDR3 contains 17 residues. V gave up 0 bases and J gave up 3 bases, with 18 bases separating them. Germline V gene data show CDR1 as LGHNA and CDR2 as YNFKEQ. The CDR3 coding sequence is TGTGCCAGCAGCCAAGAAATTAGTCGCGGGTGGGGCTACGAGCAGTACTTC. The encoded protein is CASSQEISRGWGYEQYF.

This rearrangement joins TRBV4-1 to TRBJ1-1, with TRBD1 matching 9 bases. The germline CDR1 and CDR2 sequences are MGHRA and YSYEKL. This CDR3 spans 16 amino acids. V trimming: 3 bases; J trimming: 8 bases; junction bases outside the gene matches: 13. Here the CDR3 DNA reads TGCGCCAGCAGCCAGGCGCCCCGGGACAGGGTATCCGAAGCTTTCTTT. Encoded protein: CASSQAPRDRVSEAFF.

The rearrangement uses TRBV7-3 and TRBJ2-1; D could derive from TRBD1 or TRBD2 (5 bases each). The CDR3 totals 13 residues. Looked up from germline, CDR1 is SGHTA and CDR2 is FQGTGA. V was cut by 5 bases and J by 4 bases, with 9 bases left in between. The CDR3 is CASSRDQYNEQFF. In DNA, the CDR3 is TGTGCCAGCAGCCGGGACCAATACAATGAGCAGTTCTTC.

The chain links TRBV30 to TRBJ1-4; D possibly corresponds to TRBD1 (6 bases). There are 13 residues in the CDR3. Germline CDR1 and CDR2: GTSNPN and SVGIG (reference sequence). V shed 8 bases and J shed 7 bases, with 17 bases lying between them. The CDR3 DNA reads as TGTGCCATCTACTCCGGGACATCTGAAAAACTGTTTTTT. Translated, it gives CAIYSGTSEKLFF.

This chain links TRBV2 with TRBJ2-3; D is perhaps TRBD2 (7 bases). V lost 5 bases and J 1 base, leaving 19 bases between the germline ends. The germline V gene has CDR1 SNHLY and CDR2 FYNNEI. This CDR3 has 17 amino acids. The CDR3 DNA is TGTGCCAGCAGTCCAACGACAGGAGGGGGGGGCACAGATACGCAGTATTTT. This gives the protein CASSPTTGGGGTDTQYF.

This clone appeared a few times. This chain uses TRBV5-1 with TRBJ2-3; no reliable D call. The CDR3 is made up of 11 amino acids. V lost 6 bases, J lost 5 bases, and 7 bases lay in between. Germline-derived CDR1 and CDR2 are SGHRS and YFSETQ. In DNA form, the CDR3 reads TGCGCCAGCATAGTTGGAGATACGCAGTATTTT. It codes for CASIVGDTQYF.

This chain joins TRBV28 and TRBJ1-2; 7 bases are shared with TRBD1. The germline V gene encodes CDR1 MDHEN and CDR2 SYDVKM. This CDR3 is 13 amino acids long. J gave up 3 bases and V 5 bases, and 3 bases lay outside the gene matches. CDR3: CASSGTEYYGYTF. CDR3 in DNA: TGTGCCAGCAGTGGGACAGAATACTATGGCTACACCTTC.